This T cell receptor beta chain derives from a study of blood T cell repertoires in COVID-19. As for the study in general: Researchers got acute and convalescent COVID-19 samples from the United States, Italy and Spain.

Germline V gene data show CDR1 as SGHRS and CDR2 as YFSETQ. The V gene lost 3 bases and the J gene lost 5 bases, with 11 bases spanning the gap. The CDR3 contains 13 residues. Assignment of participants to cohorts was predicated upon participant-reported clinical history. Two negative PCRs, clearance, or symptom resolution were required of recovered Cohort 3 donors. Using immunoSEQ multiplex PCR, the repertoire was profiled, and TCRdb retains in-frame clones only, with some absent. The table has about 370,000 clones, around 91% seen once. The chain couples TRBV5-1 to TRBJ1-1, with no clear D. Input material: PBMCs or T cells enriched from blood (not recorded which). This sequence was found in a man younger than 30 who had recovered from COVID-19. CDR3 bases: TGCGCCAGCAGCTCCCTAGGGAGTACTGAAGCTTTCTTT. As protein: CASSSLGSTEAFF.